Each of the 18 T cell receptor beta chains below was sequenced from the same sample in a study of T-cell memory formation after mild COVID-19. One entry per CDR3 protein, called by TCRdb with MiXCR from the 5' RACE reads. This repertoire shows 210,000 or so distinct CDR3 sequences, approximately 30% found once; its top ten account for roughly 11%. Specimen: PBMCs or a T cell subset sorted from them (not recorded which). The receptors were gathered from an adult woman who had mild COVID-19 (a few samples of this study predate the infection). Cell type and time point are not known.

DNA of the CDR3: TGCGCCAGCAGCTGGGGACAGGGACGAGGCACAGATACGCAGTATTTT. Translating gives CASSWGQGRGTDTQYF. V and J are TRBV5-1 and TRBJ2-3; 9 bases align to TRBD1. The V and J ends lost 3 bases and 1 base, in that order; junction bases with no gene match: 6. The CDR3 spans 16 residues. CDR1 SGHRS and CDR2 YFSETQ come from the germline V gene. Full variable domain (missing parts from reference TRBV5-1 and TRBJ2-3): KAGVTQTPRYLIKTRGQQVTLSCSPISGHRSVSWYQQTPGQGLQFLFEYFSETQRNKGNFPGRFSGRQFSNSRSEMNVSTLELGDSALYLCASSWGQGRGTDTQYFGPGTRLTVL.

The chain has TRBV12-3 or TRBV12-4 and TRBJ2-1, with TRBD1 identical over 8 bases. Trimming removed 7 bases from V and 9 bases from J; junction bases left unmatched: 17. The CDR3 length is 16 residues. This chain's CDR3 is CASTPLTGERLGEQFF. The CDR3 DNA follows: TGTGCCAGCACCCCCCTGACAGGGGAAAGGTTGGGTGAGCAGTTCTTC.

This clonotype has just a few counts. This chain links TRBV7-9 with TRBJ2-1; maybe TRBD1 (5 bases). Trimming pared 5 bases from V and 6 bases from J, leaving 11 bases between. The V gene's germline CDR1 is SEHNR and CDR2 FQNEAQ (reference sequence). The CDR3 has 13 residues. CDR3 nucleotides: TGTGCCAGCAGCCCAGGGTTTTCCAATGAGCAGTTCTTC. The encoded protein is CASSPGFSNEQFF.

J is TRBJ2-7 and V is TRBV6-6, with no clear D. The CDR3 runs to 18 residues. Between the trimmed V and J ends, which lost 3 bases and 1 base, there was a span of 22 bases. The V gene's germline CDR1 is MNHNY and CDR2 SVGAGI (reference sequence). The CDR3 DNA follows: TGTGCCAGCAGTTATCTTGCGGCCGGCGCCCGCCCATCCTACGAGCAGTACTTC. Its translation is CASSYLAAGARPSYEQYF.

The V call is TRBV12-3 or TRBV12-4, the J call TRBJ1-1, with D possibly being TRBD1 (5 bases). The CDR3 has 14 amino acids. The germline V and J ends were trimmed by 7 bases and 0 bases, with 12 bases remaining between them. CDR3 DNA: TGTGCCAGCATCCTGGGGGGTTTGAACACTGAAGCTTTCTTT. The encoded protein is CASILGGLNTEAFF.

This clonotype was seen a few times. The V gene is TRBV6-1, the J gene TRBJ1-5; D possibly corresponds to TRBD1 (5 bases). Germline CDR1 is MNHNS and CDR2 is SASEGT. V lost 6 bases and J 3 bases, leaving 18 bases between the germline ends. This CDR3 contains 16 residues. The CDR3 is CASRATEGILNQPQHF. In nucleotides, the CDR3 is TGTGCCAGCAGAGCAACGGAGGGGATCCTCAATCAGCCCCAGCATTTT.

The J gene is TRBJ2-1, the V gene TRBV19; 8 bases line up with TRBD1. The CDR3 is made up of 17 amino acids. Looked up from germline, CDR1 is LNHDA and CDR2 is SQIVND (reference sequence). The trim removed 4 bases at V and 6 bases at J, leaving 14 bases unmatched. CDR3 DNA: TGTGCCAGTAGTAAATCCCGTGGACAGGGAGGTTCCAATGAGCAGTTCTTC. It codes for CASSKSRGQGGSNEQFF.

This chain links TRBV24-1 with TRBJ2-2; D is uncertain. The V gene's germline CDR1 is KGHDR and CDR2 SFDVKD. The CDR3 contains 15 residues. V lost 7 bases and J 1 base, leaving 12 bases between the germline ends. CDR3: CATSPTERNTGELFF. In DNA form, the CDR3 reads TGTGCCACCAGCCCTACAGAGAGGAACACCGGGGAGCTGTTTTTT.

The chain recombines TRBV7-9 with TRBJ2-1, with 12 bases matching TRBD2. The germline V gene has CDR1 SEHNR and CDR2 FQNEAQ (reference sequence). V was pared by 6 bases and J by 8 bases, with 8 bases of the junction left unmatched. The length of the CDR3 is 15 residues. The chain's CDR3 is CASSPGLAGTDEQFF. CDR3 coding DNA: TGTGCCAGCAGTCCTGGACTAGCGGGAACGGATGAGCAGTTCTTC.

The chain links TRBV5-1 to TRBJ2-1; TRBD1 agrees at 9 bases. In germline, CDR1 is SGHRS, CDR2 YFSETQ. This CDR3 comprises 13 residues. V was clipped by 4 bases and J by 8 bases; unmatched bases: 4. The CDR3 bases are TGCGCCAGCAGCACGGACAGGGGTGATGAGCAGTTCTTC. This codes for CASSTDRGDEQFF.

This clonotype has just a few counts. The rearrangement joins TRBV10-3 to TRBJ2-3, with 7 bases matching TRBD1. The CDR3 has 15 residues. V dropped 10 bases and J dropped 4; count of bases not matched to a gene: 14. Germline loops: CDR1 ENHRY, CDR2 SYGVKD. The CDR3 region is CANRDSKGDPDTQYF. The CDR3 DNA is TGTGCCAACCGGGACAGTAAAGGGGATCCAGATACGCAGTATTTT.

This chain connects TRBV24-1 to TRBJ1-2; no clear D gene. CDR3 size: 11 residues. Germline V gene lookup returns CDR1 KGHDR and CDR2 SFDVKD. Trimming stripped 4 bases from V and 6 bases from J, with 5 bases between. CDR3 nucleotide sequence: TGTGCCACCAGTGAGGCTAATGGCTACACCTTC. This encodes CATSEANGYTF.

This clonotype was detected a few times. The rearrangement links TRBV6-1 to TRBJ1-5; TRBD1 matches 9 bases. Germline assignment: CDR1 MNHNS and CDR2 SASEGT. The trim removed 6 bases at V and 4 bases at J, leaving 7 bases unmatched. The CDR3 spans 15 residues. The CDR3 region is CASRDPGTGNQPQHF. Written as DNA, the CDR3 is TGTGCCAGCAGGGACCCCGGGACAGGGAATCAGCCCCAGCATTTT.

This clonotype appeared a few times. The chain uses TRBV4-2 and TRBJ2-1; the match to TRBD2 covers 9 bases. CDR3 size: 15 residues. CDR1 and CDR2 (germline): LGHNA, YNFKEQ. The ends lost 1 base at V and 10 bases at J; junction bases unmatched: 8. CDR3 loop: CASSQGSGRKREQFF. The CDR3, as DNA: TGTGCCAGCAGCCAAGGTAGCGGGAGAAAACGCGAGCAGTTCTTC.

This clonotype showed up just a few times. The V gene is TRBV5-6, the J gene TRBJ1-2; 7 bases fit TRBD1. The CDR3 length is 15 residues. The germline CDR1 and CDR2 sequences are SGHDT and YYEEEE. Trimming removed 5 bases from V and 8 bases from J; junction bases left unmatched: 15. For the CDR3, the DNA is TGTGCCAGCAGTCCCGGGACAGAGTACCACCGGGGCTACACCTTC. Translated: CASSPGTEYHRGYTF.

The gene calls are TRBV7-9 and TRBJ2-1; D perhaps matches TRBD1 (5 bases). The V gene lost 3 bases and the J gene lost 3 bases, with 9 bases spanning the gap. Germline assignment: CDR1 SEHNR and CDR2 FQNEAQ (reference sequence). The CDR3 covers 14 residues. The CDR3 region is CASSFETDYNEQFF. The CDR3 nucleotides read TGTGCCAGCAGCTTTGAGACAGACTACAATGAGCAGTTCTTC.

The genes are TRBV19 and TRBJ2-1; D not certain. V was clipped by 3 bases and J by 6 bases, with 15 bases between them. This CDR3 spans 15 amino acids. The germline gives CDR1 LNHDA, CDR2 SQIVND (reference sequence). This CDR3 reads CASSIGPNPGNEQFF. The CDR3 DNA is TGTGCCAGTAGTATCGGACCCAACCCCGGCAATGAGCAGTTCTTC.

The chain links TRBV21-1 to TRBJ1-2. TRBV21-1 is deemed a pseudogene. The CDR3 spans 11 residues. In DNA, the CDR3 is TGTGCCAGGCTACAGGGCCCTGGCTACACCTTC. Translation gives CARLQGPGYTF.